This paragraph covers one TCR beta chain sequence. These data belong to a study of blood T cell repertoires in COVID-19. Study details: Samples taken during acute and convalescent COVID-19 were collected in the United States, Italy and Spain. PBMCs, B-cell-depleted T cells, or T cells were the source of the cDNA or gDNA that made up the material.

In the study's own analysis: Amplification from reference gene primers served as the basis for estimated nucleated cell counts. TCRdb keeps only in-frame clones here, not all; method: immunoSEQ multiplex PCR. V and J calls and clone size are copied from that table; D and trimming were computed from the DNA. The table shows 30,000 to 45,000 clones, with approximately 78% occurring only once. From germline, CDR1 is SGDLS and CDR2 YYNGEE. Trimming removed 3 bases at V and 1 base at J, with 13 bases between. The CDR3 is 15 residues long. The source material was peripheral blood. This clonotype was obtained from a man in his 60s with acute or convalescent COVID-19. The chain carries TRBV9 and TRBJ2-5, with unresolved D. CDR3 nucleotide sequence: TGTGCCAGCAGCGAGAATGCGCTATTCCAAGAGACCCAGTACTTC. The encoded protein is CASSENALFQETQYF.